This TCR beta chain was sequenced during a study of CD8 T cells in ankylosing spondylitis. Overall study results and limits: Earlier work had already found some motif variants in reactive arthritis synovial fluid and blood. Clones linked to the disease showed a CD8+ phenotype. They occurred at relatively low frequencies in peripheral blood. From matched ankylosing spondylitis synovial fluid, disease-linked clones were reportedly recovered at significantly enriched levels. Made up of several highly homologous variants, a TCR beta motif appeared characteristic of ankylosing spondylitis blood.

The V end was cut by 5 bases, the J end by 1 base, with 21 bases between. The CDR3 runs to 17 residues. The germline V gene has CDR1 SGHTA and CDR2 FQGNSA. This clonotype was counted a few times. Its antigen is unidentified. Libraries of TCR beta came from quantitative 5'-RACE with molecular barcodes. In TCRdb, the 5' RACE reads were re-called with MiXCR into one record per CDR3 protein. The repertoire holds roughly 440,000 distinct CDR3 sequences, with about a sixth as singletons. V is TRBV7-2 and J is TRBJ2-7; D may be TRBD1 or TRBD2 (5 bases each). Sequencing was carried out using blood, either unsorted or a sorted T cell fraction (not recorded which). The TCR comes from a male donor with ankylosing spondylitis. The CDR3 is CASSQGLSGPSSYEQYF. The DNA of the CDR3 is TGTGCCAGCAGCCAGGGTTTAAGCGGACCTTCTTCCTACGAGCAGTACTTC.